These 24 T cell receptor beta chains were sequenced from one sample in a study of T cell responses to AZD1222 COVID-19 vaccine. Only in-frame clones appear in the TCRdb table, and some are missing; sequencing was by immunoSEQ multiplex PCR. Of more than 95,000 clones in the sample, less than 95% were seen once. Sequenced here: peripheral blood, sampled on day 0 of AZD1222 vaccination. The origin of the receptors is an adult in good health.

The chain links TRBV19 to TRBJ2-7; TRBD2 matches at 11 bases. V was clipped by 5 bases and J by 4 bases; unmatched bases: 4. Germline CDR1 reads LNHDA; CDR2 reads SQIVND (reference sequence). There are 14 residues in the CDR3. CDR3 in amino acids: CASSVLAGGYEQYF. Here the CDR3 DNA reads TGTGCCAGTAGTGTGCTAGCGGGAGGATACGAGCAGTACTTC.

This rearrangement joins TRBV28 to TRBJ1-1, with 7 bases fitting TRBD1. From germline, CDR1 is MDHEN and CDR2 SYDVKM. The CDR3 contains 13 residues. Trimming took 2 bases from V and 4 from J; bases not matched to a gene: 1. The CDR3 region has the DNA TGTGCCAGCAGTTTAGACAGGGTCACTGAAGCTTTCTTT. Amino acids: CASSLDRVTEAFF. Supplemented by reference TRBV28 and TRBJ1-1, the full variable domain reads DVKVTQSSRYLVKRTGEKVFLECVQDMDHENMFWYRQDPGLGLRLIYFSYDVKMKEKGDIPEGYSVSREKKERFSLILESASTNQTSMYLCASSLDRVTEAFFGQGTRLTVV.

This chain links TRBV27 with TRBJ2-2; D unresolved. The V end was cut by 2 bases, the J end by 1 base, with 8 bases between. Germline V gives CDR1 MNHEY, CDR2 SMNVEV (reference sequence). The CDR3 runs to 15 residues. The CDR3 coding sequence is TGTGCCAGCAGTTTAGGGGTCCTGAACACCGGGGAGCTGTTTTTT. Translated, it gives CASSLGVLNTGELFF.

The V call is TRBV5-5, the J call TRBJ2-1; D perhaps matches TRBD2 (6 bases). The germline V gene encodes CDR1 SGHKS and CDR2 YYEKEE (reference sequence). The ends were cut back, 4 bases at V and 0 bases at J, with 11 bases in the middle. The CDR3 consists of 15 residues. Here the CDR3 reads CASSLAGNSYNEQFF. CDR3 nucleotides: TGTGCCAGCAGCCTTGCGGGAAACTCCTACAATGAGCAGTTCTTC.

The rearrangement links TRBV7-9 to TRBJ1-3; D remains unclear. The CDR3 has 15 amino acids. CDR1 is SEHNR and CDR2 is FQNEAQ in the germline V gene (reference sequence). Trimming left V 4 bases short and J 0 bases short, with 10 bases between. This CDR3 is CASSSFNPSGNTIYF. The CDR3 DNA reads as TGTGCCAGCAGCTCATTTAACCCCTCTGGAAACACCATATATTTT.

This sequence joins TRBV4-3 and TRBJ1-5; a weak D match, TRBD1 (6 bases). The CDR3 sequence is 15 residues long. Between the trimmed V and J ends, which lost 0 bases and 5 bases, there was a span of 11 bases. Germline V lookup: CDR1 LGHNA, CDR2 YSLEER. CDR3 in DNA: TGCGCCAGCAGCCAAGACAGGGGAATGGATCAGCCCCAGCATTTT. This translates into CASSQDRGMDQPQHF.

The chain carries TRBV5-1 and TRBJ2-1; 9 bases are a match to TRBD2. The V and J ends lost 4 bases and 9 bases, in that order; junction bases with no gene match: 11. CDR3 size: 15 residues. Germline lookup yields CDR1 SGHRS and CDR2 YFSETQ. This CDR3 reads CASSGTSFSFGEQFF. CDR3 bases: TGCGCCAGCAGCGGGACTAGCTTTTCGTTCGGTGAGCAGTTCTTC.

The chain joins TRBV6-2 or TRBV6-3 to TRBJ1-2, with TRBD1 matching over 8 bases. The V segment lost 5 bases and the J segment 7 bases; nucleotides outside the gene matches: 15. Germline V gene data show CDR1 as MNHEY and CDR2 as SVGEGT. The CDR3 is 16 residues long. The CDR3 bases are TGTGCCAGCAGTGGGCCCCGGACAGGGTCGTCTGGTGGCTACACCTTC. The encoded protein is CASSGPRTGSSGGYTF.

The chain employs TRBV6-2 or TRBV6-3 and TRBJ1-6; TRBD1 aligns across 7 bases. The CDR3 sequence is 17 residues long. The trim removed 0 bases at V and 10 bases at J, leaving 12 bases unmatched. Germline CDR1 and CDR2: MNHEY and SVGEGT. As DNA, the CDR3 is TGTGCCAGCAGTTACTCGGGCGGGACAGCCGTACGATCACCCCTCCACTTT. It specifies CASSYSGGTAVRSPLHF.

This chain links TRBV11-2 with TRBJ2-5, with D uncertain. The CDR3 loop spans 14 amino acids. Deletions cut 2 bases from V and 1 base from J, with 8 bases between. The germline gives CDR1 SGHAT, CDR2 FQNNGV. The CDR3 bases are TGTGCCAGCAGCTTATTGGCAGCCCAAGAGACCCAGTACTTC. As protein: CASSLLAAQETQYF.

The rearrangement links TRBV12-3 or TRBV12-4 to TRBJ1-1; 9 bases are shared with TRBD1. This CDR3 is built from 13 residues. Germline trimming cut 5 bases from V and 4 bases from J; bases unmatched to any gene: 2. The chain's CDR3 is CASSDRGGTEAFF. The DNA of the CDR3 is TGTGCCAGCAGTGACAGGGGGGGCACTGAAGCTTTCTTT.

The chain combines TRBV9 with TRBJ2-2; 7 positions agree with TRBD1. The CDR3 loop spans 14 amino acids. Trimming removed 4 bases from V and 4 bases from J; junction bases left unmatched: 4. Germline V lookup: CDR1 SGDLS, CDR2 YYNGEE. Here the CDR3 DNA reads TGTGCCAGCAGCCCTAGGACAGGCACCGGGGAGCTGTTTTTT. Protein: CASSPRTGTGELFF. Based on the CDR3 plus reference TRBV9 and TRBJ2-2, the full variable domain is DSGVTQTPKHLITATGQRVTLRCSPRSGDLSVYWYQQSLDQGLQFLIQYYNGEERAKGNILERFSAQQFPDLHSELNLSSLELGDSALYFCASSPRTGTGELFFGEGSRLTVL.

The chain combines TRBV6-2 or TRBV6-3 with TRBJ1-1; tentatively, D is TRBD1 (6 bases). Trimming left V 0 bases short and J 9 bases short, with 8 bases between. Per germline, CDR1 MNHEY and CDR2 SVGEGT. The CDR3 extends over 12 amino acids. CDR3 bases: TGTGCCAGCAGTTACTCAGGGGGGAAAGCTTTCTTT. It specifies CASSYSGGKAFF.

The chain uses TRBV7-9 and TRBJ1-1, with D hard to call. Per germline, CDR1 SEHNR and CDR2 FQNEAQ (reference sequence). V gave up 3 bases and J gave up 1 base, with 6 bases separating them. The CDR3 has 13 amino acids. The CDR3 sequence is CASSFSGNTEAFF. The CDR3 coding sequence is TGTGCCAGCAGCTTCTCTGGGAACACTGAAGCTTTCTTT.

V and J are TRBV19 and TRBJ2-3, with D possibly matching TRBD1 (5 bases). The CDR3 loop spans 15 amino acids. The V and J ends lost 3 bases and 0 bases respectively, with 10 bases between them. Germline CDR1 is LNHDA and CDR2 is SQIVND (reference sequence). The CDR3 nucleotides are TGTGCCAGTAGTATGGGGCACACTAGCACAGATACGCAGTATTTT. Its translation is CASSMGHTSTDTQYF.

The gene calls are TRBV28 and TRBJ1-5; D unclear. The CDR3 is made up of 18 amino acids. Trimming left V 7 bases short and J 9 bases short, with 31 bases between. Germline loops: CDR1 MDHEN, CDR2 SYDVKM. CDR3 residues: CASTRPPVGVGSIGPQHF. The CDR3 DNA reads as TGTGCCAGCACTCGGCCCCCCGTGGGTGTCGGGTCCATCGGGCCCCAGCATTTT.

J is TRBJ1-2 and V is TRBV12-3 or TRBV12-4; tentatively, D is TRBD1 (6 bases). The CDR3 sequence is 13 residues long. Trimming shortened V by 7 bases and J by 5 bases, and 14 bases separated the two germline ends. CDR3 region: CASKRDIRYGYTF. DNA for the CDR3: TGTGCCAGCAAAAGGGACATAAGATATGGCTACACCTTC.

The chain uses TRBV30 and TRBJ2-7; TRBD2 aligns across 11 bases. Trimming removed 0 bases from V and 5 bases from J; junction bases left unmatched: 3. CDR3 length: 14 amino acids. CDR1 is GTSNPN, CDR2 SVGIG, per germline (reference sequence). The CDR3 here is CAWSVGLAGDEQYF. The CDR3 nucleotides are TGTGCCTGGAGTGTAGGACTAGCGGGCGACGAGCAGTACTTC.

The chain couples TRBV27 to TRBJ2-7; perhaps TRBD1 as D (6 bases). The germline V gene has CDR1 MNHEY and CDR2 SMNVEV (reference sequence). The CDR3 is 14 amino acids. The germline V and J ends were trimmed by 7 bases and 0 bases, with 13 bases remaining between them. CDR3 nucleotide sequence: TGTGCCAGCATGCGACAGGCGGCCTCCTACGAGCAGTACTTC. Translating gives CASMRQAASYEQYF.

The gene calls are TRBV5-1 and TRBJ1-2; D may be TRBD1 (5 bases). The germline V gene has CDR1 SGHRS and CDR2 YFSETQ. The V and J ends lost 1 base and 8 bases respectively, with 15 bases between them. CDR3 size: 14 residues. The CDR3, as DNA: TGCGCCAGCAGCTTGCCCAGGGACGGCTCGGGCTACACCTTC. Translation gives CASSLPRDGSGYTF. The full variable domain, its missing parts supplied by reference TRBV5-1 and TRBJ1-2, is KAGVTQTPRYLIKTRGQQVTLSCSPISGHRSVSWYQQTPGQGLQFLFEYFSETQRNKGNFPGRFSGRQFSNSRSEMNVSTLELGDSALYLCASSLPRDGSGYTFGSGTRLTVV.

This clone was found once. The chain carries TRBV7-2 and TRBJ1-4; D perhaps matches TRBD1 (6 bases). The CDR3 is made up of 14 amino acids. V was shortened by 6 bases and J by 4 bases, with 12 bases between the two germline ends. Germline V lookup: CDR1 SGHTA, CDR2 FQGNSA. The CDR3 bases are TGTGCCAGCAGGCAAGGGGGTAATAATGAAAAACTGTTTTTT. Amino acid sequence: CASRQGGNNEKLFF.

CDR3 residues: CAISEFRQPQHF. For the CDR3, the DNA is TGTGCCATCAGTGAGTTCAGGCAGCCCCAGCATTTT. The chain employs TRBV10-3 and TRBJ1-5; D call uncertain. Germline CDR1 ENHRY, CDR2 SYGVKD. This CDR3 is 12 amino acids long. Trimming removed 1 base from V and 7 bases from J, with 5 bases in between.

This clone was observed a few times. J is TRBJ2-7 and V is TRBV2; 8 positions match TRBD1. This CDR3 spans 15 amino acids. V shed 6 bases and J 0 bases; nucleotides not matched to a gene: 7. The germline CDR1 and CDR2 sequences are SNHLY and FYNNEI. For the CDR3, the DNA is TGTGCCAGCAGGCATGGGACAGGTCGCTCCTACGAGCAGTACTTC. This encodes CASRHGTGRSYEQYF.

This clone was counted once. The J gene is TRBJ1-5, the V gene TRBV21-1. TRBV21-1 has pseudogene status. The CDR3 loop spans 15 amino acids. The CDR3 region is CASSFRTDENQPQHF. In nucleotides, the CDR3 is TGTGCCAGCAGCTTTCGGACTGACGAGAATCAGCCCCAGCATTTT.